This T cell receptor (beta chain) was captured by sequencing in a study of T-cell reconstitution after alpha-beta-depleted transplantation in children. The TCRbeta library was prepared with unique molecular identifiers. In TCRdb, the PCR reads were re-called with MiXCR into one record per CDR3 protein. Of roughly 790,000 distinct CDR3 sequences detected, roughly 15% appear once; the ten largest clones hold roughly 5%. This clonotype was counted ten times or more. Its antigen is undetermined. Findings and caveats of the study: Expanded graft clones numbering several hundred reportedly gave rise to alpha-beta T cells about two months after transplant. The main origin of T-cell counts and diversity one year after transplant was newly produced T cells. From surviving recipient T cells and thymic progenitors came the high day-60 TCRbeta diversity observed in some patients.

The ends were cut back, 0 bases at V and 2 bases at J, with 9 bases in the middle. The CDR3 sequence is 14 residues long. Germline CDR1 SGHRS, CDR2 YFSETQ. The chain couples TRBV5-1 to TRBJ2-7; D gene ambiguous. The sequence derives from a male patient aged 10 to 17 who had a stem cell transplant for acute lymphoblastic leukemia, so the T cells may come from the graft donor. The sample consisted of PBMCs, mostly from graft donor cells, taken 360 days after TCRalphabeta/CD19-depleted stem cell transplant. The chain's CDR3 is CASSLEAATYEQYF. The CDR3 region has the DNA TGCGCCAGCAGCTTGGAGGCGGCCACCTACGAGCAGTACTTC. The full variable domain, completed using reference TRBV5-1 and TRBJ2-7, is KAGVTQTPRYLIKTRGQQVTLSCSPISGHRSVSWYQQTPGQGLQFLFEYFSETQRNKGNFPGRFSGRQFSNSRSEMNVSTLELGDSALYLCASSLEAATYEQYFGPGTRLTVT.